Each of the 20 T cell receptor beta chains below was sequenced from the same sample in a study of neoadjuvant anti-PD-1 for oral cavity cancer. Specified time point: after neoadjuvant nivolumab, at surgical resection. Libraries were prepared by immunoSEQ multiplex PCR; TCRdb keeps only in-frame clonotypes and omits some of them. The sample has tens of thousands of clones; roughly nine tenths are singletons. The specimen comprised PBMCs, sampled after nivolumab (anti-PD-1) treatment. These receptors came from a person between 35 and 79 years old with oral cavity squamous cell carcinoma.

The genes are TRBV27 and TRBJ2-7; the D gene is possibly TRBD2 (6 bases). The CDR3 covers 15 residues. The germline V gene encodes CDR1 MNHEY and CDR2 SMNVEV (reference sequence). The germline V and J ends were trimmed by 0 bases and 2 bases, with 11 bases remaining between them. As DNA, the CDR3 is TGTGCCAGCAGTTTATCGGTGGGAGGAACCTACGAGCAGTACTTC. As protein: CASSLSVGGTYEQYF.

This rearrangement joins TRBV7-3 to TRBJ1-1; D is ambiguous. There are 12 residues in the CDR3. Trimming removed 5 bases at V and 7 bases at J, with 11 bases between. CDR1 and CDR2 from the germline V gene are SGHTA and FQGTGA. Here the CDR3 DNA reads TGTGCCAGCAGCCCCCACCGCCTTGAAGCTTTCTTT. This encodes CASSPHRLEAFF.

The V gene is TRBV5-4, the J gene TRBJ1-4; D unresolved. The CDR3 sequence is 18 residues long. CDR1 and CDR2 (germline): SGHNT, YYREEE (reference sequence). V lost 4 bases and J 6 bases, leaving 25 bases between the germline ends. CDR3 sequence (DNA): TGTGCCAGCAGCCCCAAGGGATGGGGTGGAGGAAAACATGAAAAACTGTTTTTT. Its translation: CASSPKGWGGGKHEKLFF.

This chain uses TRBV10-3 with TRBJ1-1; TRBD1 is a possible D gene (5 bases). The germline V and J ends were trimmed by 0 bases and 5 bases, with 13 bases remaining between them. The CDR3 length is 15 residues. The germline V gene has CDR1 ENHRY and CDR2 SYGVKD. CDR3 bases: TGTGCCATCAGTGAGTCGCAGGGCCTGGTGACTGAAGCTTTCTTT. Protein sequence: CAISESQGLVTEAFF.

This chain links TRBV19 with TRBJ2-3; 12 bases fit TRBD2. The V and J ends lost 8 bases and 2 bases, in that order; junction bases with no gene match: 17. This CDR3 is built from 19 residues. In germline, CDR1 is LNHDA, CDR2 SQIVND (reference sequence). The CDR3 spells CASRARRTSGEISTDTQYF. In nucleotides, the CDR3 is TGTGCCAGTCGGGCTAGACGGACTAGCGGGGAGATATCCACAGATACGCAGTATTTT. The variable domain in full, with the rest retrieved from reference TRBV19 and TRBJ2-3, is DGGITQSPKYLFRKEGQNVTLSCEQNLNHDAMYWYRQDPGQGLRLIYYSQIVNDFQKGDIAEGYSVSREKKESFPLTVTSAQKNPTAFYLCASRARRTSGEISTDTQYFGPGTRLTVL.

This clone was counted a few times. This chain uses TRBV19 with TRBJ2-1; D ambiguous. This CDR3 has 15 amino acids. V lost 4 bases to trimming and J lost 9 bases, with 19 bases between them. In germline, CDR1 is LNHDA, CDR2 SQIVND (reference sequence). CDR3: CASSTQDGRIGEQFF. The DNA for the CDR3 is TGTGCCAGTAGTACCCAGGACGGTAGGATAGGTGAGCAGTTCTTC.

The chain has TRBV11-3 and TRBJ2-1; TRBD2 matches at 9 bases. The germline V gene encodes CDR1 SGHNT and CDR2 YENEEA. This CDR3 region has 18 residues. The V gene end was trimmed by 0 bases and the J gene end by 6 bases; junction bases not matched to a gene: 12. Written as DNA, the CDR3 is TGTGCCAGCAGCTTAGATCATGGCGGGACTAGCATTTTCAATGAGCAGTTCTTC. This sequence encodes CASSLDHGGTSIFNEQFF.

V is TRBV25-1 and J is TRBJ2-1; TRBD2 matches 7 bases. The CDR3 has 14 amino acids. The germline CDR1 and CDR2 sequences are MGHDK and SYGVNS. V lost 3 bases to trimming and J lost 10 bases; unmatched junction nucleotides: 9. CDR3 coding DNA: TGTGCCAGCAGTGATTCTGGGGGGGGTAGGGAGCAGTTCTTC. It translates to CASSDSGGGREQFF.

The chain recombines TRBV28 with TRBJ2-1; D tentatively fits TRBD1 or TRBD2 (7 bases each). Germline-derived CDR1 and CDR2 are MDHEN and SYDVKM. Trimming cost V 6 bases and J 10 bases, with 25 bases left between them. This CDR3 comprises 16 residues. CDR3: CASRHRLAGGETEQFF. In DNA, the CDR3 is TGTGCCAGCAGACATCGACTAGCAGGGGGGGAAACAGAGCAGTTCTTC.

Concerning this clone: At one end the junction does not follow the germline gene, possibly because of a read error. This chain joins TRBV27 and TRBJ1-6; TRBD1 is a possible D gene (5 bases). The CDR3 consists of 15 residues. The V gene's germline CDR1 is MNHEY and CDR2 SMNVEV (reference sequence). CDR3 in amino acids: CASSLFWGGNSPLHF. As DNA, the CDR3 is TGTGCCAGCAGCTTATTCTGGGGGGGAAATTCACCCCTCCACTTT.

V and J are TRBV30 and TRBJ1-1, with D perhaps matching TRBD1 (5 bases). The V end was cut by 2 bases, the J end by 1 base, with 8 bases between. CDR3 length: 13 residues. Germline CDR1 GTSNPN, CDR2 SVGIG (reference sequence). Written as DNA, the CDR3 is TGTGCCTGGAGTCGACAGCAGAACACTGAAGCTTTCTTT. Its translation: CAWSRQQNTEAFF.

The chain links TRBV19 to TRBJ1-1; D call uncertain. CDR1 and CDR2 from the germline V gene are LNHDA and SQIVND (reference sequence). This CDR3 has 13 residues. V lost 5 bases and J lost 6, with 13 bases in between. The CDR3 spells CASSSHREAEAFF. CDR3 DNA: TGTGCCAGTAGTTCTCACCGGGAGGCTGAAGCTTTCTTT.

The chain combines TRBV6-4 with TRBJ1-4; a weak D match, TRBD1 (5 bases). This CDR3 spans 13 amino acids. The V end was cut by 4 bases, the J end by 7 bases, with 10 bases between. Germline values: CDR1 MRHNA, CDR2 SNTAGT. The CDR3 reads CASSVERGEKLFF. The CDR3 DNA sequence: TGTGCCAGCAGTGTCGAAAGGGGTGAAAAACTGTTTTTT.

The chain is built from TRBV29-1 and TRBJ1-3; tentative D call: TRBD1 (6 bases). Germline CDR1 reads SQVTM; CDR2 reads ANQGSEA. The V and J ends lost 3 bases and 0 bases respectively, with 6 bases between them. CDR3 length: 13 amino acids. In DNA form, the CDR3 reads TGCAGCGTTGAGGACAGCTCTGGAAACACCATATATTTT. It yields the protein CSVEDSSGNTIYF.

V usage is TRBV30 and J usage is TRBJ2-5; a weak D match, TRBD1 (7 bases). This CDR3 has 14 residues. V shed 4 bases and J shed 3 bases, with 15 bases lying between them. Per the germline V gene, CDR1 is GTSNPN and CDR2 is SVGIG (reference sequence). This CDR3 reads CAWILSGGKETQYF. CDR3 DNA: TGTGCCTGGATACTTTCAGGGGGGAAAGAGACCCAGTACTTC.

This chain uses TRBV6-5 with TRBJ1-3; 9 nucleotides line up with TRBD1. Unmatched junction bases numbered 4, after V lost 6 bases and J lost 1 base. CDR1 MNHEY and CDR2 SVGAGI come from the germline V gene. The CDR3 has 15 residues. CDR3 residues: CASRKQGASGNTIYF. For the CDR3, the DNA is TGTGCCAGCAGAAAACAGGGGGCATCTGGAAACACCATATATTTT.

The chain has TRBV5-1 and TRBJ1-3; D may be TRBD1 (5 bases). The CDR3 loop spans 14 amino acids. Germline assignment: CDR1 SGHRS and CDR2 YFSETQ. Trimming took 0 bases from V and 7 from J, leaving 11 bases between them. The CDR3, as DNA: TGCGCCAGCAGCTTGGGAATCCGGGGGAACACCATATATTTT. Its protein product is CASSLGIRGNTIYF.

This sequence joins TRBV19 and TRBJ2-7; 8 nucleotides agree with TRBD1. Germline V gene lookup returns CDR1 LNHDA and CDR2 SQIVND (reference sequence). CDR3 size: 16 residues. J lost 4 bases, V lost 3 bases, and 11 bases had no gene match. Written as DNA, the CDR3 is TGTGCCAGTAGTATGACTCGACAGGGGATTATGTACGAGCAGTACTTC. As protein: CASSMTRQGIMYEQYF.

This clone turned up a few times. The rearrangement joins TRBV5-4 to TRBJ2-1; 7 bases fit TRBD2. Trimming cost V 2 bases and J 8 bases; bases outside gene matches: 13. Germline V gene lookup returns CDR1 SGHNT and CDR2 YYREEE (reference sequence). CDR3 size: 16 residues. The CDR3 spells CASSFGGSYRSDEQFF. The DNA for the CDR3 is TGTGCCAGCAGCTTCGGCGGGAGCTATCGGAGTGATGAGCAGTTCTTC.

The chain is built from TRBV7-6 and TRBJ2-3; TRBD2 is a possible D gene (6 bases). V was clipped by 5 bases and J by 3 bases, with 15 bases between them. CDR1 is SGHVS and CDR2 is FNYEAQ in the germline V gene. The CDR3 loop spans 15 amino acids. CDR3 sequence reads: CASSAGGIRTDTQYF. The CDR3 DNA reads TGTGCCAGCAGCGCTGGGGGGATCCGAACAGATACGCAGTATTTT.